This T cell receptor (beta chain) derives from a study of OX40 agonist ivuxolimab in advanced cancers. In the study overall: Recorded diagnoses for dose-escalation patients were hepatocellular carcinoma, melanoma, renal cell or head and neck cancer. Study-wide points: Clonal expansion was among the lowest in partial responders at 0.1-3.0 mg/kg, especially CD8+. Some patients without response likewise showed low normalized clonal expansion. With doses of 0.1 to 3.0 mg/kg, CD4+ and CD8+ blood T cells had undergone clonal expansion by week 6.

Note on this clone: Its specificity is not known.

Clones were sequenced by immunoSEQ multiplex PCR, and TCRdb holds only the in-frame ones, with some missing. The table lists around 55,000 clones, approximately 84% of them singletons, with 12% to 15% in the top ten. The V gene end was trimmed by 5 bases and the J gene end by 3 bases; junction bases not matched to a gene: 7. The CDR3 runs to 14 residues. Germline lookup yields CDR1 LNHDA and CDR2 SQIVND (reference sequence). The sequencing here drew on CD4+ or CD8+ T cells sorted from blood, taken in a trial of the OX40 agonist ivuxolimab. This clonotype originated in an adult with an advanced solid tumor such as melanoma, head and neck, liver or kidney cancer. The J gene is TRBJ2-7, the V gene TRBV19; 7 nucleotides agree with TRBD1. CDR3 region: CASSPWDSHYEQYF. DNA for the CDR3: TGTGCCAGTAGTCCATGGGACAGCCACTACGAGCAGTACTTC.